This paragraph covers one T cell receptor beta chain sequence. The antigen remains undetermined. The read halts 3 residues ahead of the CDR3 end, with the missing end drawn from the germline J gene. Related graft donors supplied nonmyeloablative bone marrow transplants, and mixed chimerism was transient. Unstimulated Tregs (CD4+CD25+CD127-) and CD4+CD25- non-Tregs were sorted from PBMCs. The sample belongs to a study of Tregs in tolerant kidney transplant recipients. General study results and limits: This study did not directly address biological reproducibility. Validation in larger populations is needed because few patients were studied.

Some clones are missing from TCRdb's copy, which holds only in-frame ones; the method was immunoSEQ multiplex PCR. In total, the table holds some 30,000 clones. V gave up 6 bases and J gave up 0 bases, with 10 bases separating them. The CDR3 sequence is 14 residues long. CDR1 and CDR2 from the germline V gene are SGHTA and FQGNSA. Sequencing used CD4+ T cells from blood (PBMCs), obtained 24 months after the transplant. This chain links TRBV7-2 with TRBJ2-3; no reliable D call. The origin of this receptor is a human patient who received a combined kidney and bone marrow transplant. Some of these T cells may belong to the graft donor. The sequenced part of the CDR3 DNA is TGTGCCAGCAGTCCATCTAGGAGCACAGATACG. Protein: CASSPSRSTDT. The complete CDR3 reads CASSPSRSTDTQYF. The full variable domain, in which reference TRBV7-2 and TRBJ2-3 provide the parts outside the CDR3, is GAGVSQSPSNKVTEKGKDVELRCDPISGHTALYWYRQSLGQGLEFLIYFQGNSAPDKSGLPSDRFSAERTGGSVSTLTIQRTQQEDSAVYLCASSPSRSTDTQYFGPGTRLTVL.